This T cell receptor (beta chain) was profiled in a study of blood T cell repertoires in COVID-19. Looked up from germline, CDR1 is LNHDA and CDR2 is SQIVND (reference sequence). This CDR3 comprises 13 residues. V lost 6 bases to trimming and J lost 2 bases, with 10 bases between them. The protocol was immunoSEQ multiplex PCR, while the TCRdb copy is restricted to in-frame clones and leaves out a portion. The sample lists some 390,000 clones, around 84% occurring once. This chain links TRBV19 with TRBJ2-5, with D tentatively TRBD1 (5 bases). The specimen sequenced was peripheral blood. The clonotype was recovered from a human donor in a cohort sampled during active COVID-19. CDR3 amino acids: CASRGTGQETQYF. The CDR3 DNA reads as TGTGCCAGTAGAGGAACAGGACAAGAGACCCAGTACTTC.